This TCR beta chain was sequenced during a study of T cell responses to AZD1222 COVID-19 vaccine. The V gene lost 8 bases and the J gene lost 2 bases, with 18 bases spanning the gap. CDR3 length equals 15 residues. Germline CDR1 reads LNHDA; CDR2 reads SQIVND (reference sequence). The protocol was immunoSEQ multiplex PCR, while the TCRdb copy is restricted to in-frame clones and leaves out a portion. The table lists about 130,000 clones, more than 85% of them singletons. The specimen comprised peripheral blood, sampled on day 0 of AZD1222 vaccination. J is TRBJ1-1 and V is TRBV19; the D gene is possibly TRBD1 (6 bases). The sequence was obtained from an adult in good health. CDR3 region: CASRRGTGLNTEAFF. The CDR3 bases are TGTGCCAGTCGGCGGGGAACAGGGCTTAACACTGAAGCTTTCTTT.